The 3 T cell receptor beta chains given below trace back to one sample, sequenced in a study of cytomegalovirus exposure and HLA in healthy donors. Vbeta (60) and Jbeta (13) primers were used in the PCR. Clones were read by immunoSEQ multiplex PCR, and TCRdb kept only the in-frame ones, dropping some. This table has approximately 190,000 clones, roughly 70% appearing once. The source material was PBMCs. The receptor source for this set is a woman in her 30s in good health and CMV-seronegative.

This chain joins TRBV6-5 and TRBJ2-5; D is perhaps TRBD2 (5 bases). Germline loops: CDR1 MNHEY, CDR2 SVGAGI. V was clipped by 3 bases and J by 5 bases, with 19 bases between them. This CDR3 contains 16 residues. The CDR3 DNA sequence: TGTGCCAGCAGTTATTCTACTCGCCACCGAGGGGAGACCCAGTACTTC. Protein: CASSYSTRHRGETQYF.

As for this clone: An end of the junction differs from the germline gene, which may be a read error. This chain links TRBV5-4 with TRBJ2-1, with TRBD2 identical over 8 bases. The CDR3 is 16 amino acids. Germline V CDR1 and CDR2: SGHNT, YYREEE (reference sequence). In DNA, the CDR3 is TGCGCCAGCAGCCAACTGGGTAGCGGGGACCGAAATGAGCAGTTCTTC. Translating it yields CASSQLGSGDRNEQFF.

Of note for this clone: The junction and the germline gene differ at one end; a read error may be behind it. In the same sample, other DNA sequences code for this CDR3. The CDR3 DNA follows: TGCGCCAGCAGCCTCGGCACAGGAGACAATGAGCAATTCTTC. Its protein product is CASSLGTGDNEQFF. The chain couples TRBV4-3 to TRBJ2-1, with D perhaps TRBD1 (5 bases). The CDR3 runs to 14 residues. CDR1 LGHNA and CDR2 YSLEER come from the germline V gene.